Following are 27 T cell receptor beta chains from one sample sequenced in a study of blood T cell repertoires in COVID-19. The data were produced by immunoSEQ multiplex PCR, yet TCRdb's version contains in-frame clones alone and is incomplete. The sample lists 300,000 to 400,000 clones, approximately 88% occurring once. Sequencing input: peripheral blood. The receptors derive from a woman aged 25 to 39 with COVID-19, enrolled during active disease.

The genes are TRBV6-5 and TRBJ1-1; weak D call: TRBD1 (5 bases). This CDR3 has 14 residues. Germline lookup yields CDR1 MNHEY and CDR2 SVGAGI. The V gene lost 7 bases and the J gene lost 1 base, with 13 bases spanning the gap. CDR3 coding DNA: TGTGCCAGCAACTCAGGGCTGACGAACACTGAAGCTTTCTTT. Protein: CASNSGLTNTEAFF.

Here the CDR3 DNA reads TGTGCCAGCAGCCAATCTAGCGGGGCCAATGAGCAGTTCTTC. Translation gives CASSQSSGANEQFF. The chain links TRBV3-1 (or the pseudogene TRBV3-2) to TRBJ2-1, with 9 positions matching TRBD2. The CDR3 has 14 amino acids. Germline assignment: CDR1 LGHDT and CDR2 YNNKEL (reference sequence). The trim removed 2 bases at V and 6 bases at J, leaving 2 bases unmatched.

CDR3 DNA: TGTGCCAGCAGCCTGGACAGGGTGGGATCCTATAATTCACCCCTCCACTTT. Protein sequence: CASSLDRVGSYNSPLHF. The V gene is TRBV5-5, the J gene TRBJ1-6; 8 bases match TRBD1. The length of the CDR3 is 17 residues. J was trimmed by 1 base and V by 4 bases; bases with no gene match: 7. Germline loops: CDR1 SGHKS, CDR2 YYEKEE (reference sequence).

The V call is TRBV19, the J call TRBJ1-5; D is unclear. This CDR3 contains 13 residues. Deletions cut 1 base from V and 9 bases from J, with 10 bases between. CDR1 is LNHDA, CDR2 SQIVND, per germline (reference sequence). This chain's CDR3 is CASSIGEVWPQHF. The CDR3 nucleotides are TGTGCCAGTAGTATAGGTGAGGTGTGGCCCCAGCATTTT. Full variable domain (rest looked up from reference TRBV19 and TRBJ1-5): DGGITQSPKYLFRKEGQNVTLSCEQNLNHDAMYWYRQDPGQGLRLIYYSQIVNDFQKGDIAEGYSVSREKKESFPLTVTSAQKNPTAFYLCASSIGEVWPQHFGDGTRLSIL.

This chain connects TRBV7-9 to TRBJ2-3, with TRBD1 identical over 10 bases. The germline V gene encodes CDR1 SEHNR and CDR2 FQNEAQ (reference sequence). The CDR3 totals 16 residues. The ends lost 5 bases at V and 5 bases at J; junction bases unmatched: 10. CDR3 in amino acids: CASSATGTGAGDTQYF. The CDR3 DNA is TGTGCCAGCAGCGCTACCGGGACAGGGGCTGGAGATACGCAGTATTTT. Combining the CDR3 with reference TRBV7-9 and TRBJ2-3 gives the whole variable domain DTGVSQNPRHKITKRGQNVTFRCDPISEHNRLYWYRQTLGQGPEFLTYFQNEAQLEKSRLLSDRFSAERPKGSFSTLEIQRTEQGDSAMYLCASSATGTGAGDTQYFGPGTRLTVL.

The rearrangement links TRBV2 to TRBJ1-1; 9 bases align to TRBD1. CDR1 is SNHLY, CDR2 FYNNEI, per germline. CDR3 length equals 15 residues. The trim removed 6 bases at V and 1 base at J, leaving 6 bases unmatched. CDR3 in DNA: TGTGCCAGCAGCGAACAGGGGGCGACGAACACTGAAGCTTTCTTT. The encoded protein is CASSEQGATNTEAFF.

V usage is TRBV4-1 and J usage is TRBJ1-1; D perhaps matches TRBD1 (6 bases). Germline CDR1 is MGHRA and CDR2 is YSYEKL. Trimming removed 0 bases at V and 6 bases at J, with 17 bases between. CDR3 length: 16 amino acids. The CDR3 spells CASSQEERRGRAEAFF. CDR3 bases: TGCGCCAGCAGCCAAGAGGAGAGAAGGGGGAGGGCTGAAGCTTTCTTT.

J is TRBJ2-2 and V is TRBV5-8, with TRBD1 matching over 9 bases. CDR3 length: 17 amino acids. Per germline, CDR1 SGHTS and CDR2 YDEGEE. The V and J ends lost 3 bases and 9 bases, in that order; junction bases with no gene match: 15. The CDR3 here is CASSSDRGVQPHRELFF. CDR3 coding DNA: TGTGCCAGCAGCTCGGACAGGGGCGTTCAACCCCACCGGGAGCTGTTTTTT.

The chain has TRBV2 and TRBJ2-1, with TRBD2 matching 13 bases. Trimming took 4 bases from V and 9 from J; bases not matched to a gene: 12. Germline CDR1 SNHLY, CDR2 FYNNEI. This CDR3 is 17 amino acids long. CDR3 DNA sequence: TGTGCCAGCAGTGCTCGGCCGGGACTAGCGGGAATCGGTGAGCAGTTCTTC. Protein product: CASSARPGLAGIGEQFF.

This clone was seen a handful of times. The V and J genes are TRBV3-1 (or the pseudogene TRBV3-2) and TRBJ1-4; no clear D gene. CDR3 length equals 13 residues. Trimming stripped 7 bases from V and 5 bases from J, with 11 bases between. Germline values: CDR1 LGHDT, CDR2 YNNKEL (reference sequence). Here the CDR3 DNA reads TGTGCCAGCAATGCCAGTGTGAATGAAAAACTGTTTTTT. Translation gives CASNASVNEKLFF.

V is TRBV7-9 and J is TRBJ2-6; 9 bases agree with TRBD2. CDR1 is SEHNR, CDR2 FQNEAQ, per germline (reference sequence). The V gene end was trimmed by 7 bases and the J gene end by 2 bases; junction bases not matched to a gene: 15. The CDR3 length is 19 residues. CDR3 protein: CASNWAGGPSGTGANVLTF. The CDR3 DNA follows: TGTGCCAGCAATTGGGCGGGAGGGCCGTCTGGGACTGGGGCCAACGTCCTGACTTTC.

The chain employs TRBV2 and TRBJ2-1; D may be TRBD2 (6 bases). The V end lost 4 bases, the J end lost 5 bases, and 15 bases lay between the germline ends. Germline V lookup: CDR1 SNHLY, CDR2 FYNNEI. CDR3 length: 15 residues. CDR3 protein: CASSGRVAADNEQFF. CDR3 DNA: TGTGCCAGCAGTGGCCGTGTAGCGGCAGACAATGAGCAGTTCTTC.

V usage is TRBV9 and J usage is TRBJ2-5; 10 bases are a match to TRBD2. CDR1 and CDR2 (germline): SGDLS, YYNGEE. This CDR3 contains 16 residues. V was pared by 0 bases and J by 3 bases, with 5 bases of the junction left unmatched. DNA of the CDR3: TGTGCCAGCAGCGTAGGGTTAGCGGGGGGTGAAGAGACCCAGTACTTC. This translates into CASSVGLAGGEETQYF.

This chain links TRBV9 with TRBJ1-4; D ambiguous. This CDR3 contains 14 residues. V was trimmed by 0 bases and J by 6 bases, leaving 9 bases between them. Germline lookup yields CDR1 SGDLS and CDR2 YYNGEE. This CDR3 is CASSVGWAYEKLFF. The CDR3 DNA sequence: TGTGCCAGCAGCGTAGGCTGGGCATATGAAAAACTGTTTTTT.

This chain links TRBV3-1 (or the pseudogene TRBV3-2) with TRBJ2-7; D is unclear. Trimming cost V 1 base and J 2 bases, with 6 bases left between them. The CDR3 has 13 amino acids. CDR1 is LGHDT, CDR2 YNNKEL, per germline (reference sequence). This chain's CDR3 is CASSQGATYEQYF. DNA of the CDR3: TGTGCCAGCAGCCAAGGTGCGACCTACGAGCAGTACTTC.

This chain uses TRBV2 with TRBJ2-2; weak D call: TRBD1 (6 bases). This CDR3 has 15 amino acids. The V gene lost 4 bases and the J gene lost 4 bases, with 13 bases spanning the gap. Germline V gene sequence: CDR1 SNHLY, CDR2 FYNNEI. CDR3: CASSGETGSTGELFF. The DNA of the CDR3 is TGTGCCAGCAGTGGGGAGACAGGATCCACCGGGGAGCTGTTTTTT.

This rearrangement joins TRBV6-2 or TRBV6-3 to TRBJ1-1; D unclear. V was clipped by 2 bases and J by 3 bases, with 10 bases between them. CDR1 is MNHEY, CDR2 SVGEGT, per germline. The CDR3 has 14 amino acids. CDR3 nucleotide sequence: TGTGCCAGCAGTTACCTCCGGAGGGACACTGAAGCTTTCTTT. Translating gives CASSYLRRDTEAFF.

The rearrangement links TRBV2 to TRBJ1-1; no reliable D call. This CDR3 comprises 11 residues. Germline lookup yields CDR1 SNHLY and CDR2 FYNNEI. Trimming stripped 7 bases from V and 3 bases from J, with 6 bases between. Here the CDR3 DNA reads TGTGCCAGCATTTCTCACACTGAAGCTTTCTTT. It translates to CASISHTEAFF.

The chain has TRBV7-8 and TRBJ1-5; D is uncertain. V shed 6 bases and J shed 4 bases, with 10 bases lying between them. CDR3 size: 13 residues. Per the germline V gene, CDR1 is SGHVS and CDR2 is FQNEAQ. CDR3: CASSQALNQPQHF. CDR3 bases: TGTGCCAGCAGTCAAGCACTGAATCAGCCCCAGCATTTT.

This sequence joins TRBV5-1 and TRBJ1-1; 8 bases match TRBD1. The CDR3 length is 14 residues. CDR1 SGHRS and CDR2 YFSETQ come from the germline V gene. The J segment lost 1 base and the V segment lost 4 bases, leaving 3 bases of the junction unmatched. CDR3 coding DNA: TGCGCCAGCAGCGGGGGGACAGGGAACACTGAAGCTTTCTTT. It encodes CASSGGTGNTEAFF.

The V call is TRBV19, the J call TRBJ1-3; no reliable D call. Germline V gives CDR1 LNHDA, CDR2 SQIVND (reference sequence). The CDR3 contains 16 residues. V was trimmed by 1 base and J by 0 bases, leaving 10 bases between them. CDR3 sequence reads: CASSIAGGFSGNTIYF. CDR3 DNA sequence: TGTGCCAGTAGTATAGCCGGCGGATTCTCTGGAAACACCATATATTTT.

The chain recombines TRBV6-5 with TRBJ2-1, with 13 bases that match TRBD2. The length of the CDR3 is 15 residues. The J segment lost 4 bases and the V segment lost 6 bases, leaving 3 bases of the junction unmatched. The germline V gene has CDR1 MNHEY and CDR2 SVGAGI. The CDR3 sequence is CASSRLAGGYNEQFF. The CDR3 DNA sequence: TGTGCCAGCAGCAGACTAGCGGGAGGTTACAATGAGCAGTTCTTC.

V gene TRBV19 combines with J gene TRBJ1-5; a possible D gene is TRBD1 (5 bases). V lost 5 bases to trimming and J lost 2 bases, with 13 bases between them. Germline V gives CDR1 LNHDA, CDR2 SQIVND (reference sequence). The CDR3 contains 15 residues. In DNA, the CDR3 is TGTGCCAGTAGTTCGTCCAGGGCACGCAATCAGCCCCAGCATTTT. It encodes CASSSSRARNQPQHF.

The J gene is TRBJ2-7, the V gene TRBV7-2; 9 bases agree with TRBD2. Germline trimming cut 0 bases from V and 3 bases from J; bases unmatched to any gene: 3. Germline CDR1 reads SGHTA; CDR2 reads FQGNSA. The CDR3 sequence is 15 residues long. The CDR3 DNA sequence: TGTGCCAGCAGCTTAGCGGCTAGCGGGGACTACGAGCAGTACTTC. As protein: CASSLAASGDYEQYF.

The rearrangement links TRBV12-3 or TRBV12-4 to TRBJ2-1, with 11 bases that match TRBD2. The length of the CDR3 is 12 residues. J lost 13 bases, V lost 6 bases, and 5 bases had no gene match. CDR3 nucleotides: TGTGCCAGCAGCCTTCTAGCGGGAGGTCAGTTCTTC. Translating it yields CASSLLAGGQFF.

The V gene is TRBV27, the J gene TRBJ1-1; TRBD1 might be the D (5 bases). The CDR3 is made up of 16 amino acids. Germline CDR1 MNHEY, CDR2 SMNVEV (reference sequence). Trimming cost V 6 bases and J 5 bases, with 22 bases left between them. The CDR3 DNA sequence: TGTGCCAGCAGACCTAACGCGGGACGATTGGGGACTGAAGCTTTCTTT. This codes for CASRPNAGRLGTEAFF.

This clone was counted once. The rearrangement links TRBV4-3 to TRBJ1-6; 8 bases fit TRBD1. The CDR3 extends over 16 amino acids. Germline loops: CDR1 LGHNA, CDR2 YSLEER. V shed 4 bases and J 2 bases; nucleotides not matched to a gene: 4. The CDR3 spells CASSLGQGTYNSPLHF. CDR3 DNA sequence: TGCGCCAGCAGCCTTGGACAGGGAACCTATAATTCACCCCTCCACTTT.